Below are 9 T cell receptor beta chains sequenced from a single sample in a study of T-cell reconstitution after alpha-beta-depleted transplantation in children. The authors prepared the TCRbeta library with unique molecular identifiers. TCRdb used MiXCR to reprocess the PCR reads, holding one entry per CDR3 protein. The sample includes about 610,000 distinct CDR3 sequences, 10% of them seen just once. The source material was PBMCs from the stem cell graft donor, sampled from the stem cell graft. The source is a human donor who donated a stem cell graft to a child with acute myeloid leukemia.

Many counts were recorded for this clonotype. The chain links TRBV7-9 to TRBJ2-5; weak D call: TRBD1 (6 bases). Germline CDR1 and CDR2: SEHNR and FQNEAQ (reference sequence). Trimming shortened V by 5 bases and J by 3 bases, and 16 bases separated the two germline ends. The CDR3 loop spans 15 amino acids. CDR3 protein: CASSVRGRVEETQYF. The CDR3 DNA follows: TGTGCCAGCAGCGTCAGGGGAAGGGTGGAAGAGACCCAGTACTTC.

CDR3 DNA sequence: TGCAGCGTTGGTCTAGCGGGATACACAGATACGCAGTATTTT. Translated: CSVGLAGYTDTQYF. V and J are TRBV29-1 and TRBJ2-3; 9 bases are a match to TRBD2. This CDR3 is 14 amino acids long. J lost 2 bases, V lost 4 bases, and 4 bases had no gene match. CDR1 is SQVTM and CDR2 is ANQGSEA in the germline V gene.

Note on this clonotype: The junction and the germline gene differ at one end; a read error may be behind it. The chain couples TRBV4-3 to TRBJ1-1, with a weak D call TRBD1 (5 bases). The germline gives CDR1 LGHNA, CDR2 YSLEER. CDR3 length: 14 amino acids. Here the CDR3 DNA reads TGCGCCAGCAGCCAAGTCCGAGGGGTTACTGGAGCTTTCTTT. It codes for CASSQVRGVTGAFF.

J is TRBJ2-7 and V is TRBV6-5; D perhaps matches TRBD2 (6 bases). Germline V gene lookup returns CDR1 MNHEY and CDR2 SVGAGI. The ends were cut back, 2 bases at V and 6 bases at J, with 20 bases in the middle. CDR3 length: 16 amino acids. The CDR3 loop is CASSYLTGGKGREQYF. In nucleotides, the CDR3 is TGTGCCAGCAGTTACCTTACCGGAGGGAAAGGACGCGAGCAGTACTTC.

This clonotype was seen only a few times. The V and J genes are TRBV7-8 and TRBJ2-7; TRBD1 matches at 7 bases. CDR1 SGHVS and CDR2 FQNEAQ come from the germline V gene. The CDR3 is 15 amino acids. J lost 1 base, V lost 6 bases, and 9 bases had no gene match. In nucleotides, the CDR3 is TGTGCCAGCAGAGACAGGGCTGGCGTTTCCTACGAGCAGTACTTC. Protein: CASRDRAGVSYEQYF.

This clonotype has a count of ten or more. The chain links TRBV28 to TRBJ2-5; 12 bases line up with TRBD2. Trimming removed 8 bases from V and 0 bases from J; junction bases left unmatched: 7. Germline CDR1 and CDR2: MDHEN and SYDVKM. There are 16 residues in the CDR3. DNA for the CDR3: TGTGCCAGCGAAGGACTAGCGGGATACGACCAAGAGACCCAGTACTTC. Translating gives CASEGLAGYDQETQYF.

This chain uses TRBV7-9 with TRBJ2-1, with TRBD2 matching over 14 bases. Germline V lookup: CDR1 SEHNR, CDR2 FQNEAQ (reference sequence). V shed 5 bases, J shed 15 bases, and the junction held 6 bases outside the gene matches. The CDR3 runs to 13 residues. Written as DNA, the CDR3 is TGTGCCAGCAGCCCGGGACTAGCGGGAGACCTGTTCTTC. It codes for CASSPGLAGDLFF.

This clonotype has more than one count but fewer than ten. This rearrangement joins TRBV7-8 to TRBJ1-2; D is ambiguous. V lost 4 bases and J lost 4, with 13 bases in between. The CDR3 sequence is 14 residues long. CDR1 is SGHVS and CDR2 is FQNEAQ in the germline V gene. Here the CDR3 reads CASSSNIPSYGYTF. The CDR3 DNA reads TGTGCCAGCAGCTCCAATATCCCTAGCTATGGCTACACCTTC.

This clonotype was recorded at least ten times. The V call is TRBV4-2, the J call TRBJ2-1, with 9 bases that match TRBD2. This CDR3 region has 16 residues. V dropped 1 base and J dropped 5; count of bases not matched to a gene: 6. CDR1 LGHNA and CDR2 YNFKEQ come from the germline V gene. CDR3 sequence reads: CASSQATPSGNNEQFF. In nucleotides, the CDR3 is TGTGCCAGCAGCCAAGCTACCCCTAGCGGGAACAATGAGCAGTTCTTC.